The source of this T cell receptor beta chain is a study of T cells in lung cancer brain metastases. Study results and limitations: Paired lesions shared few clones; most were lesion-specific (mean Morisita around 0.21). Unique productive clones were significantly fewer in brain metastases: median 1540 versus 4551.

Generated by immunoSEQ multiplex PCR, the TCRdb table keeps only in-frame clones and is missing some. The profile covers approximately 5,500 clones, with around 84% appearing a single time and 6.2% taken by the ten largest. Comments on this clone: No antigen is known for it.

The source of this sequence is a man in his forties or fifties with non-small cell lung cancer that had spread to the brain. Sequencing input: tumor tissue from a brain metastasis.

CDR3 in DNA: TGTGCCAGCAGCCAAGGGAGAGCAGGGAAGGGCGAGCAGTACTTC. This gives the protein CASSQGRAGKGEQYF. The chain links TRBV14 to TRBJ2-7, with D possibly matching TRBD1 (5 bases). CDR1 and CDR2 (germline): SGHDN, FVKESK. This CDR3 has 15 residues. Trimming took off 1 base at V and 6 bases at J, with 16 bases between the two ends.